This TCR beta chain was profiled in a study of memory CD8 T cells in hepatitis C reinfection. Here immunoSEQ multiplex PCR was the method, and the copy in TCRdb shows in-frame clones only, minus some. The data show some 46,000 clones, roughly nine tenths seen once. Indicated time point: late/post reinfection, 12 to 24 weeks after detection. The sorted cells went straight to TCR sequencing with no prior in vitro expansion. Donors were people who inject drugs in the Montreal HEPCO cohort. The CDR3 is 13 amino acids. V shed 7 bases and J shed 1 base, with 10 bases lying between them. Germline V gene lookup returns CDR1 SEHNR and CDR2 FQNEAQ (reference sequence).

The receptor's source is a man aged 18 to 35 with hepatitis C virus infection. The sample was naive CD8+ T cells sorted from blood. The rearrangement uses TRBV7-9 and TRBJ1-1; a possible D gene is TRBD1 (6 bases). This CDR3 reads CASTRTENTEAFF. The CDR3 region has the DNA TGTGCCAGCACCCGGACAGAGAACACTGAAGCTTTCTTT.